These 25 T cell receptor beta chains came from one sample sequenced in a study of blood T cell repertoires in COVID-19. The assay was immunoSEQ multiplex PCR, and TCRdb's table has in-frame clones only and misses some. The table lists roughly 260,000 clones, approximately 86% of them singletons. Sequencing was performed on peripheral blood. Every receptor here comes from a woman under 30 with acute or convalescent COVID-19.

This chain links TRBV7-2 with TRBJ1-2, with TRBD1 matching 8 bases. The CDR3 runs to 14 residues. V trimming: 7 bases; J trimming: 5 bases; junction bases outside the gene matches: 9. Looked up from germline, CDR1 is SGHTA and CDR2 is FQGNSA. The CDR3: CASTIKTGDYGYTF. The CDR3 DNA reads TGTGCCAGCACCATCAAGACAGGGGATTATGGCTACACCTTC.

The V call is TRBV19, the J call TRBJ2-3; D call uncertain. Trimming cost V 8 bases and J 2 bases, with 14 bases left between them. The CDR3 is 14 residues long. The germline V gene has CDR1 LNHDA and CDR2 SQIVND (reference sequence). The CDR3 nucleotides are TGTGCCAGTGACCGGGTCCCATCCACAGATACGCAGTATTTT. As protein: CASDRVPSTDTQYF.

This rearrangement joins TRBV4-1 to TRBJ2-3; the match to TRBD2 covers 10 bases. Germline trimming cut 0 bases from V and 1 base from J; bases unmatched to any gene: 10. This CDR3 contains 19 residues. Per germline, CDR1 MGHRA and CDR2 YSYEKL. The CDR3 nucleotides are TGCGCCAGCAGCCAAGATAGATCCACAGCGGGAGGGGGCACAGATACGCAGTATTTT. Translated: CASSQDRSTAGGGTDTQYF.

CDR3 in DNA: TGTGCCAGCAGCTGGGGGACAGGGCAAGAGCAGCCCCAGCATTTT. Its translation is CASSWGTGQEQPQHF. The chain is built from TRBV5-8 and TRBJ1-5; 9 bases are shared with TRBD1. V trimming: 3 bases; J trimming: 7 bases; junction bases outside the gene matches: 8. CDR1 and CDR2 from the germline V gene are SGHTS and YDEGEE. The CDR3 sequence is 15 residues long. Drawing the rest from reference TRBV5-8 and TRBJ1-5, the complete variable domain is EAGVTQSPTHLIKTRGQQATLRCSPISGHTSVYWYQQALGLGLQFLLWYDEGEERNRGNFPPRFSGRQFPNYSSELNVNALELEDSALYLCASSWGTGQEQPQHFGDGTRLSIL.

A single count supports this clone. V is TRBV4-2 and J is TRBJ1-5, with 8 bases aligning to TRBD1. This CDR3 region has 14 residues. Germline trimming cut 1 base from V and 10 bases from J; bases unmatched to any gene: 6. Looked up from germline, CDR1 is LGHNA and CDR2 is YNFKEQ. The CDR3 coding sequence is TGTGCCAGCAGCCAAGGGACAGGGCCGGCACCCCAGCATTTT. Encoded protein: CASSQGTGPAPQHF.

This chain connects TRBV6-2 or TRBV6-3 to TRBJ1-1, with 9 bases identical to TRBD1. Trimming at V came to 2 bases and at J to 7 bases, leaving 5 bases not matched to a gene. The germline V gene has CDR1 MNHEY and CDR2 SVGEGT. The CDR3 sequence is 14 residues long. The CDR3 is CASSYTGGVNEAFF. The CDR3 nucleotides read TGTGCCAGCAGTTACACAGGGGGCGTGAATGAAGCTTTCTTT.

This chain uses TRBV3-1 (or the pseudogene TRBV3-2) with TRBJ2-7, with 8 bases aligning to TRBD1. V was clipped by 2 bases and J by 1 base; unmatched bases: 1. The germline V gene encodes CDR1 LGHDT and CDR2 YNNKEL (reference sequence). The CDR3 spans 14 residues. The CDR3 DNA sequence: TGTGCCAGCAGCCAAACAGGGGGGTCCTACGAGCAGTACTTC. Translated: CASSQTGGSYEQYF.

DNA of the CDR3: TGTGCCAGTAGTATTGGCTACTGGGGGCAGGCAGATACGCAGTATTTT. Translating gives CASSIGYWGQADTQYF. This chain connects TRBV19 to TRBJ2-3, with D maybe TRBD1 (6 bases). CDR3 length: 16 residues. Trimming removed 3 bases from V and 4 bases from J, with 17 bases in between. Per germline, CDR1 LNHDA and CDR2 SQIVND (reference sequence). Supplemented by reference TRBV19 and TRBJ2-3, the full variable domain reads DGGITQSPKYLFRKEGQNVTLSCEQNLNHDAMYWYRQDPGQGLRLIYYSQIVNDFQKGDIAEGYSVSREKKESFPLTVTSAQKNPTAFYLCASSIGYWGQADTQYFGPGTRLTVL.

This chain uses TRBV27 with TRBJ2-1, with 7 bases identical to TRBD1. V dropped 0 bases and J dropped 3; count of bases not matched to a gene: 14. Germline CDR1 MNHEY, CDR2 SMNVEV (reference sequence). The CDR3 totals 19 residues. The CDR3 sequence is CASSLSSGDRSSFYNEQFF. In DNA, the CDR3 is TGTGCCAGCAGTTTATCATCCGGGGACAGAAGTTCTTTCTACAATGAGCAGTTCTTC.

The chain links TRBV19 to TRBJ1-6; D gene ambiguous. The CDR3 is 12 residues long. Germline lookup yields CDR1 LNHDA and CDR2 SQIVND (reference sequence). Trimming took off 2 bases at V and 8 bases at J, with 4 bases between the two ends. The CDR3 DNA sequence: TGTGCCAGTAGTATACAGTATTCACCCCTCCACTTT. Amino acids: CASSIQYSPLHF.

The CDR3 DNA is TGCGCCAGCAGCCCCGCCCCACAGGAGACCCAGTACTTC. Residues: CASSPAPQETQYF. V and J are TRBV5-1 and TRBJ2-5, with unresolved D. This CDR3 has 13 residues. Germline CDR1 is SGHRS and CDR2 is YFSETQ. V was pared by 4 bases and J by 5 bases, with 12 bases between.

The gene calls are TRBV6-5 and TRBJ1-1; D gene ambiguous. Trimming removed 0 bases at V and 2 bases at J, with 7 bases between. The CDR3 contains 14 residues. Germline V gene sequence: CDR1 MNHEY, CDR2 SVGAGI. The CDR3 DNA reads as TGTGCCAGCAGTTACTCGCAAGCCAACACTGAAGCTTTCTTT. It specifies CASSYSQANTEAFF.

The genes are TRBV24-1 and TRBJ2-5; perhaps TRBD1 as D (5 bases). CDR3 size: 13 residues. Between the trimmed V and J ends, which lost 6 bases and 1 base, there was a span of 8 bases. From germline, CDR1 is KGHDR and CDR2 SFDVKD. CDR3 coding DNA: TGTGCCACCAGTTCAGACAGCCAAGAGACCCAGTACTTC. The encoded protein is CATSSDSQETQYF.

The gene calls are TRBV25-1 and TRBJ1-6, with 8 bases identical to TRBD1. The V gene's germline CDR1 is MGHDK and CDR2 SYGVNS. The ends lost 7 bases at V and 9 bases at J; junction bases unmatched: 5. This CDR3 comprises 13 residues. For the CDR3, the DNA is TGTGCCAGCACCGGACAGGGTGGTTCACCCCTCCACTTT. It specifies CASTGQGGSPLHF.

The genes are TRBV5-1 and TRBJ2-7, with TRBD1 matching 7 bases. J gave up 5 bases and V 4 bases, and 9 bases lay outside the gene matches. CDR1 SGHRS and CDR2 YFSETQ come from the germline V gene. This CDR3 is built from 14 residues. CDR3 sequence (DNA): TGCGCCAGCAGCGTAGACAGGGACGGCAACGAGCAGTACTTC. It codes for CASSVDRDGNEQYF.

This clone was seen a single time. The rearrangement joins TRBV30 to TRBJ2-3; TRBD2 matches at 8 bases. V was pared by 0 bases and J by 6 bases, with 14 bases of the junction left unmatched. Germline CDR1 GTSNPN, CDR2 SVGIG (reference sequence). The CDR3 has 17 residues. CDR3 sequence (DNA): TGTGCCTGGAGTGTAGCGGCGAGCGGGAGCTTAATGGATACGCAGTATTTT. Translation: CAWSVAASGSLMDTQYF.

V gene TRBV6-5 combines with J gene TRBJ1-4; maybe TRBD1 (6 bases). Germline lookup yields CDR1 MNHEY and CDR2 SVGAGI. This CDR3 comprises 15 residues. V lost 7 bases, J lost 2 bases, and 14 bases lay in between. In DNA form, the CDR3 reads TGTGCCAGCAACCGACAGGTCCAGACTAATGAAAAACTGTTTTTT. As protein: CASNRQVQTNEKLFF.

J is TRBJ1-2 and V is TRBV15; 7 bases align to TRBD1. V lost 0 bases, J lost 4 bases, and 2 bases stayed unmatched. The CDR3 consists of 14 residues. The germline V gene encodes CDR1 LNHNV and CDR2 YYDKDF (reference sequence). The CDR3 DNA sequence: TGTGCCACCAGCAGAGATTCAGGGGGCTATGGCTACACCTTC. This encodes CATSRDSGGYGYTF.

J is TRBJ2-7 and V is TRBV13; no reliable D call. The V gene lost 0 bases and the J gene lost 0 bases, with 3 bases spanning the gap. CDR3 size: 13 residues. The germline CDR1 and CDR2 sequences are PRHDT and FYEKMQ (reference sequence). The CDR3 bases are TGTGCCAGCAGCTTAGGGAGCTCCTACGAGCAGTACTTC. Its protein is CASSLGSSYEQYF.

The rearrangement joins TRBV11-2 to TRBJ2-7; TRBD2 matches at 11 bases. CDR1 is SGHAT and CDR2 is FQNNGV in the germline V gene. V was clipped by 3 bases and J by 2 bases; unmatched bases: 3. The CDR3 is 15 amino acids. CDR3 amino acids: CASSFNSGRAYEQYF. Here the CDR3 DNA reads TGTGCCAGCAGCTTTAATAGCGGGAGGGCCTACGAGCAGTACTTC.

The chain couples TRBV30 to TRBJ2-3; the match to TRBD1 covers 9 bases. This CDR3 contains 15 residues. Germline CDR1 is GTSNPN and CDR2 is SVGIG (reference sequence). The junction had 4 bases not matched to a gene; V was cut back by 3 bases and J by 0 bases. The CDR3 sequence is CAWSLTGGSTDTQYF. In DNA, the CDR3 is TGTGCCTGGAGCCTCACAGGGGGCAGCACAGATACGCAGTATTTT.

The chain carries TRBV6-2 or TRBV6-3 and TRBJ1-3; D is possibly TRBD1 (6 bases). The CDR3 runs to 15 residues. The ends were cut back, 2 bases at V and 4 bases at J, with 12 bases in the middle. The V gene's germline CDR1 is MNHEY and CDR2 SVGEGT. CDR3 bases: TGTGCCAGCAGTTACGGCGGGGGCTACGGAAACACCATATATTTT. Translating it yields CASSYGGGYGNTIYF.

This rearrangement joins TRBV2 to TRBJ1-2, with 7 bases matching TRBD1. The CDR3 runs 13 residues. CDR1 is SNHLY and CDR2 is FYNNEI in the germline V gene. The J segment lost 6 bases and the V segment lost 6 bases, leaving 7 bases of the junction unmatched. In nucleotides, the CDR3 is TGTGCCAGCAGACTGGGACAGAAAGATGGCTACACCTTC. The encoded protein is CASRLGQKDGYTF.

V gene TRBV14 combines with J gene TRBJ2-7, with 13 bases fitting TRBD2. The CDR3 runs to 17 residues. Trimming took 4 bases from V and 4 from J; bases not matched to a gene: 10. Germline CDR1 SGHDN, CDR2 FVKESK. CDR3 nucleotides: TGTGCCAGCAGCCCATGGACTAGCGGGAGAAGTGTTTACGAGCAGTACTTC. This translates into CASSPWTSGRSVYEQYF.

The chain joins TRBV25-1 to TRBJ2-5; weak D call: TRBD1 (6 bases). This CDR3 contains 13 residues. Germline V gives CDR1 MGHDK, CDR2 SYGVNS. V lost 2 bases and J 2 bases, leaving 6 bases between the germline ends. The CDR3 spells CASSEQGQETQYF. The CDR3 coding sequence is TGTGCCAGCAGTGAACAGGGGCAAGAGACCCAGTACTTC.